This T cell receptor (beta chain) was sequenced for a study of human T cells and chemical hapten exposure. Study in general: Upper inner arm skin measuring approximately 2 cm by approximately 2 cm received 2% DPC for sensitization. Patch tests containing 0.01% DPC, applied to the upper back, were read at 6 days.

This clonotype was seen at least ten times. Antigen: not known. Study-wide points: After DPC sensitization, TCRs above 1 in 1000 frequency showed no change.

Regarding time point: pre-sensitization, week 0. The sample's treatment: therapeutic diphenylcyclopropenone sensitization with weekly scalp DPC. Unfractionated whole blood yielded total RNA. The CDR3 consists of 15 residues. Trimming shortened V by 0 bases and J by 6 bases, and 13 bases separated the two germline ends. Germline V gene sequence: CDR1 LGHNA, CDR2 YSLEER. TCRdb used MiXCR to reprocess the RACE reads, holding one entry per CDR3 protein. The sample gives more than 300,000 distinct CDR3 sequences, 5.1% of which show up once; 2.5% to 3% is in the top ten. The gene calls are TRBV4-3 and TRBJ2-3; D remains ambiguous. The sequence derives from a woman aged 45-65 years with alopecia areata. Some clones in this sample may be carry-over from other donors' samples. The sample in question was whole blood, obtained in connection with sensitization to the hapten diphenylcyclopropenone (DPC). CDR3 amino acids: CASSQEPLVGDTQYF. The CDR3 DNA is TGCGCCAGCAGCCAAGAACCCTTAGTGGGGGATACGCAGTATTTT.